The sequence of this T cell receptor beta chain was determined in a study of T cells in localized non-small cell lung cancer (TCRdb year 2020). Context from the whole study: The study analyzed T cell repertoires of 200 to 250 early-stage NSCLC patients, comparing tumors and uninvolved tumor-adjacent lungs. The cohort comprised around 250 treatment-naïve NSCLC patients with resected, localized lung tumors. A mean age of roughly 66 years was recorded for the NSCLC patients, of whom under 150 were male and 95 to 110 were female.

CDR1 SGHTA and CDR2 FQGNSA are derived from the germline V gene. Cut back by 4 bases and 4 bases, the V and J ends lie 19 bases apart. The CDR3, cysteine through phenylalanine, is 16 amino acids long. The retained sequence is limited to the CDR3, 48 bases, with the frame set at the first base. This clone has a single count. Its specific antigen is unknown. Per-nucleotide qualities are absent, and no much larger clonotype sits a single base away. What the study reported, not specific to this receptor: Since the design was exploratory, TCR variables were selected using unadjusted p-values with no false-discovery rate correction. Longer overall survival was associated with higher blood T cell density, whereas shorter survival was associated with higher adjacent-lung clonality. Because multi-region sequencing of the tumors was not done, intratumor heterogeneity could not be ruled out. A median of approximately 57 of the top 100 tumor clones were detected in paired uninvolved adjacent lung, and around 27 of these tumor clones were also found among the top 100 clones of the paired uninvolved adjacent lung. Uninvolved tumor-adjacent lung showed the highest T cell clonality, higher than tumor, which suggests more focused antigenic responses in the adjacent lung.

The immunoSEQ Assay was used to sequence TCR beta CDR3 regions from DNA. The source study handled its data this way. T cell density was computed as TCR beta template counts normalized to usable DNA estimated by amplifying housekeeping genes. Richness was estimated using the preseqR package, with extrapolation to 400,000 templates for PBMC samples and to 120,000 templates for tissue samples. Clonality was defined by subtracting Pielou's evenness from one. Tissue-enriched TCRs were identified through differential abundance testing performed on productive amino-acid clonotypes, with a minimum total count of 5 and an alpha of 0.1. The Jaccard Index and the Morisita Overlap Index were used to measure repertoire overlap between compartments. GLIPH clustered TCR beta CDR3s with public tetramer-defined viral CDR3s; viral motifs required at least three viral sequences plus V-gene enrichment. TCRdb provides this immuneACCESS table in a form limited to in-frame rearrangements. Some clones are lacking; in checked studies, under half of them reflect an unresolved V gene, and why the rest are absent is not known. That table furnishes V, J and clone size, whereas the DNA furnished D and trimming. This sample is represented by about 83,000 clones; approximately 80% of them were singletons. Of the sample, more than 9% is held by the ten largest clones.

At diagnosis, tumor, uninvolved tumor-adjacent lung and peripheral blood were collected and then preserved as a mix of FFPE and fresh-frozen material. For TCR repertoire profiling, blood samples were analyzed in the form of peripheral blood mononuclear cells. In this chain, TRBV7-2 is recombined with TRBJ1-2; TRBD1 is perhaps the D gene, given 5 matching bases. The specimen comprised peripheral blood, sampled before any cancer treatment. The TCR sequence derives from a female donor over 55 with stage I lung adenocarcinoma. The DNA sequence is as follows: TGTGCCAGCAGCTCCCGGACGGGGCCACTCACCTATGGCTACACCTTC. Translated, this gives CASSSRTGPLTYGYTF.